This T cell receptor (beta chain) emerged from a study of blood T cell repertoires in COVID-19. Germline values: CDR1 SNHLY, CDR2 FYNNEI. The CDR3 runs 15 residues. V lost 0 bases to trimming and J lost 4 bases, with 12 bases between them. In the source study's methods: For nucleated cells, counts were estimated from reference gene primer amplification. Here immunoSEQ multiplex PCR was the method, and the copy in TCRdb shows in-frame clones only, minus some. V, J and clone size derive from that table, while D and trimming were established from the DNA sequence. The sample records some 290,000 clones, roughly 90% being singletons.

The chain couples TRBV2 to TRBJ1-1, with D possibly TRBD1 on 5 matching bases. Specimen: PBMCs or T cells enriched from blood (not recorded which). The origin of this receptor is a woman aged 40 to 50 with acute COVID-19. The CDR3 coding sequence is TGTGCCAGCAGTGAAGCCGGACGGGGGGGCACTGAAGCTTTCTTT. Protein: CASSEAGRGGTEAFF.